In this sample, the clone carrying this TCR beta chain turned up many times. These data belong to a study of T-cell reconstitution after alpha-beta-depleted transplantation in children. Preparation of the TCRbeta library was carried out with unique molecular identifiers. TCRdb fed the PCR reads into MiXCR, producing one record per CDR3 protein. The table lists about 300,000 distinct CDR3 sequences, 9.5% to 13% of them singletons, with 7% to 9.5% in the top ten. The CDR3 loop spans 14 amino acids. With 0 bases removed from V and 2 bases from J, the gap between germline ends came to 9 bases. Germline CDR1 SGHRS, CDR2 YFSETQ.

The sample consisted of PBMCs, taken before TCRalphabeta/CD19-depleted stem cell transplant. This receptor was taken from a boy under two years old with acute myeloid leukemia, due to receive a stem cell transplant. The chain is built from TRBV5-1 and TRBJ2-7; no firm D call. Here the CDR3 reads CASSLGAVTYEQYF. The CDR3 bases are TGCGCCAGCAGCTTGGGGGCAGTTACCTACGAGCAGTACTTC.